This passage covers 25 T cell receptor beta chains from one sample sequenced in a study of shared clonotypes between healthy human individuals. Only in-frame clones appear in the TCRdb table, and some are missing; sequencing was by immunoSEQ multiplex PCR. The sample holds 1.5 million to 2.5 million clones, approximately 94% seen once. Terminally differentiated effector memory CD45RA+ cells were excluded from the naive CD8 cells, which were CD45RO-negative and positively selected for CCR7. Sequencing used naive CD8+ T cells sorted from blood. The receptors were sampled from a man between 18 and 29 years old in good health.

This clone has a single count. The CDR3 coding sequence is TGTGCCAGCAGTCAATACGACACAGGGGTGAACACCGGGGAGCTGTTTTTT. Its protein product is CASSQYDTGVNTGELFF. The chain combines TRBV27 with TRBJ2-2, with TRBD1 matching 7 bases. The CDR3 is 17 amino acids. The germline V gene encodes CDR1 MNHEY and CDR2 SMNVEV (reference sequence). V shed 5 bases and J 1 base; nucleotides not matched to a gene: 10.

This chain joins TRBV10-1 and TRBJ1-5; D uncertain. CDR1 is WNHNN, CDR2 SYGVQD, per germline (reference sequence). Trimming removed 2 bases from V and 0 bases from J, with 11 bases in between. This CDR3 spans 16 amino acids. Here the CDR3 DNA reads TGCGCCAGCAGTGAGACTTTGACCGGTAGCAATCAGCCCCAGCATTTT. Translating it yields CASSETLTGSNQPQHF.

V and J are TRBV28 and TRBJ2-5; no definite D call. Germline V lookup: CDR1 MDHEN, CDR2 SYDVKM. The CDR3 runs 13 residues. Deletions cut 3 bases from V and 5 bases from J, with 10 bases between. CDR3 nucleotides: TGTGCCAGCAGTTTTGCAGGTCAGGAGACCCAGTACTTC. The encoded protein is CASSFAGQETQYF.

The chain combines TRBV15 with TRBJ1-5; D not certain. V lost 3 bases, J lost 0 bases, and 12 bases lay in between. The CDR3 runs to 16 residues. The germline V gene has CDR1 LNHNV and CDR2 YYDKDF (reference sequence). CDR3 in amino acids: CATSSEKDYSNQPQHF. The CDR3, as DNA: TGTGCCACCAGCAGTGAAAAGGACTATAGCAATCAGCCCCAGCATTTT.

The chain joins TRBV30 to TRBJ2-3, with 7 bases aligning to TRBD2. J lost 5 bases, V lost 0 bases, and 11 bases had no gene match. In germline, CDR1 is GTSNPN, CDR2 SVGIG (reference sequence). The CDR3 extends over 16 amino acids. CDR3 sequence reads: CAWSVLGGSIGDTQYF. CDR3 coding DNA: TGTGCCTGGAGTGTACTCGGCGGGAGTATCGGAGATACGCAGTATTTT.

Points on this clone: Other DNA sequences in this sample translate to the same CDR3. The chain links TRBV6-5 to TRBJ2-1; D is uncertain. CDR3 length: 15 residues. Germline V lookup: CDR1 MNHEY, CDR2 SVGAGI. With 2 bases removed from V and 0 bases from J, the gap between germline ends came to 8 bases. CDR3 amino acids: CASSYGSSSYNEQFF. The CDR3 region has the DNA TGTGCCAGCAGTTACGGGTCCTCCTCCTACAATGAGCAGTTCTTC.

CDR3 amino acids: CASSQDHGISYNSPLHF. CDR3 bases: TGTGCCAGCAGCCAAGATCACGGTATCTCCTATAATTCACCCCTCCACTTT. V is TRBV14 and J is TRBJ1-6; no definite D call. V lost 0 bases to trimming and J lost 0 bases, with 9 bases between them. Germline V CDR1 and CDR2: SGHDN, FVKESK. The CDR3 totals 17 residues. Drawing the rest from reference TRBV14 and TRBJ1-6, the complete variable domain is EAGVTQFPSHSVIEKGQTVTLRCDPISGHDNLYWYRRVMGKEIKFLLHFVKESKQDESGMPNNRFLAERTGGTYSTLKVQPAELEDSGVYFCASSQDHGISYNSPLHFGNGTRLTVT.

This chain uses TRBV28 with TRBJ2-5; the D gene could be TRBD1 or TRBD2 (5 bases each). Trimming stripped 0 bases from V and 2 bases from J, with 13 bases between. The CDR3 length is 16 residues. Per germline, CDR1 MDHEN and CDR2 SYDVKM. CDR3 loop: CASSLWGGEGQETQYF. The CDR3, as DNA: TGTGCCAGCAGTTTATGGGGCGGAGAGGGGCAAGAGACCCAGTACTTC.

In its sample, this clone was seen once. The sample holds other DNA sequences that translate to the same CDR3. The chain is built from TRBV7-3 and TRBJ1-2; weak D call: TRBD1 (5 bases). The germline V and J ends were trimmed by 0 bases and 6 bases, with 8 bases remaining between them. This CDR3 has 13 residues. Germline V CDR1 and CDR2: SGHTA, FQGTGA. The CDR3 DNA follows: TGTGCCAGCAGCTTAACGGGGGTCGATGGCTACACCTTC. Translation gives CASSLTGVDGYTF.

The chain links TRBV7-2 to TRBJ2-1; possible D gene TRBD1, 5 bases. Deletions cut 5 bases from V and 0 bases from J, with 11 bases between. Looked up from germline, CDR1 is SGHTA and CDR2 is FQGNSA. The CDR3 is 15 residues long. The CDR3 protein is CASSVSQGSYNEQFF. The CDR3 DNA reads as TGTGCCAGCAGCGTTAGCCAGGGCTCCTACAATGAGCAGTTCTTC.

This sequence joins TRBV11-1 and TRBJ2-7, with 11 bases identical to TRBD1. CDR1 SGHAT and CDR2 FQDESV come from the germline V gene (reference sequence). V lost 5 bases, J lost 3 bases, and 6 bases stayed unmatched. This CDR3 spans 15 amino acids. CDR3 bases: TGTGCCAGCAGCACCCGGACAGGGGGCATCTACGAGCAGTACTTC. Protein sequence: CASSTRTGGIYEQYF.

The chain recombines TRBV9 with TRBJ2-2, with no clear D. The V gene's germline CDR1 is SGDLS and CDR2 YYNGEE. The CDR3 is made up of 13 amino acids. V was cut by 6 bases and J by 0 bases, with 6 bases left in between. The CDR3 reads CASKRANTGELFF. Here the CDR3 DNA reads TGTGCCAGCAAACGGGCGAACACCGGGGAGCTGTTTTTT.

To note about this clone: Within the sample, other DNA sequences also encode this same CDR3. The CDR3 region is CASSLAGQGDGYTF. The CDR3 bases are TGCGCCAGCAGCTTGGCGGGACAGGGCGATGGCTACACCTTC. The chain carries TRBV5-1 and TRBJ1-2; 9 nucleotides agree with TRBD1. Germline V gene sequence: CDR1 SGHRS, CDR2 YFSETQ. V was pared by 0 bases and J by 6 bases, with 3 bases of the junction left unmatched. This CDR3 has 14 amino acids.

CDR3 residues: CASGRGTGVTGELFF. In DNA form, the CDR3 reads TGTGCCAGCGGACGGGGGACAGGGGTCACCGGGGAGCTGTTTTTT. The chain uses TRBV28 and TRBJ2-2; TRBD1 agrees at 10 bases. This CDR3 comprises 15 residues. Germline V CDR1 and CDR2: MDHEN, SYDVKM. The ends lost 8 bases at V and 4 bases at J; junction bases unmatched: 7.

The chain joins TRBV6-5 to TRBJ2-7; perhaps TRBD1 as D (6 bases). The germline V gene has CDR1 MNHEY and CDR2 SVGAGI. This CDR3 comprises 15 residues. With 4 bases removed from V and 0 bases from J, the gap between germline ends came to 13 bases. The CDR3 DNA is TGTGCCAGCAGTTTCCGGGACATAGACTCCTACGAGCAGTACTTC. Its protein product is CASSFRDIDSYEQYF.

The V gene is TRBV2, the J gene TRBJ2-7, with TRBD2 matching over 9 bases. The CDR3 sequence is 16 residues long. The trim removed 6 bases at V and 0 bases at J, leaving 9 bases unmatched. Per the germline V gene, CDR1 is SNHLY and CDR2 is FYNNEI. The CDR3 loop reads CASSEMSGGPSYEQYF. CDR3 DNA sequence: TGTGCCAGCAGCGAAATGAGCGGGGGGCCCTCCTACGAGCAGTACTTC.

The chain links TRBV19 to TRBJ1-4; D perhaps matches TRBD1 (5 bases). V was clipped by 6 bases and J by 2 bases, with 13 bases between them. The germline V gene has CDR1 LNHDA and CDR2 SQIVND (reference sequence). The CDR3 sequence is 15 residues long. The CDR3 DNA is TGTGCCAGTAGGTTCTACGGGGACACTAATGAAAAACTGTTTTTT. Translated: CASRFYGDTNEKLFF.

The J gene is TRBJ2-7, the V gene TRBV19; TRBD2 matches at 13 bases. V lost 4 bases, J lost 9 bases, and 6 bases stayed unmatched. The CDR3 contains 14 residues. Germline values: CDR1 LNHDA, CDR2 SQIVND (reference sequence). The CDR3 DNA is TGTGCCAGTAGTACGACTAGCGGGAGGATGGTGCAGTACTTC. The encoded protein is CASSTTSGRMVQYF.

This CDR3 reads CASSLAREGLWSDTEAFF. CDR3 coding DNA: TGCGCCAGCAGCTTGGCCAGGGAAGGTCTCTGGTCCGACACTGAAGCTTTCTTT. The chain combines TRBV5-1 with TRBJ1-1; D may be TRBD1 (5 bases). The CDR3 contains 18 residues. From germline, CDR1 is SGHRS and CDR2 YFSETQ. The V end was cut by 0 bases, the J end by 3 bases, with 21 bases between.

The J gene is TRBJ1-2, the V gene TRBV7-9; 9 nucleotides match TRBD1. CDR1 is SEHNR, CDR2 FQNEAQ, per germline (reference sequence). This CDR3 is built from 17 residues. The J segment lost 1 base and the V segment lost 5 bases, leaving 11 bases of the junction unmatched. The CDR3 loop is CASSRTRDRADNYGYTF. The CDR3 DNA sequence: TGTGCCAGCAGCCGAACTCGGGACAGGGCAGATAACTATGGCTACACCTTC.

The V call is TRBV6-4, the J call TRBJ1-1; D gene uncertain. The CDR3 runs 9 residues. Germline V gene data show CDR1 as MRHNA and CDR2 as SNTAGT. The CDR3 sequence is CATLTEAFF. CDR3 coding DNA: TGTGCTACGCTCACTGAAGCTTTCTTT.

V and J are TRBV19 and TRBJ2-2, with D hard to call. This CDR3 is 16 amino acids long. Germline CDR1 reads LNHDA; CDR2 reads SQIVND (reference sequence). V was shortened by 1 base and J by 3 bases, with 12 bases between the two germline ends. The CDR3 loop is CASSIVGGRDTGELFF. The CDR3 region has the DNA TGTGCCAGTAGTATAGTGGGCGGTCGGGACACCGGGGAGCTGTTTTTT.

The chain joins TRBV6-5 to TRBJ2-5, with a possible D match to TRBD2 (6 bases). CDR1 and CDR2 (germline): MNHEY, SVGAGI. Between the trimmed V and J ends, which lost 6 bases and 9 bases, there was a span of 20 bases. The CDR3 contains 14 residues. CDR3 protein: CASSPGTGLVAQYF. Written as DNA, the CDR3 is TGTGCCAGCAGCCCCGGGACTGGTCTTGTAGCCCAGTACTTC.

The rearrangement links TRBV27 to TRBJ2-1; TRBD1 might be the D (5 bases). The germline gives CDR1 MNHEY, CDR2 SMNVEV (reference sequence). There are 16 residues in the CDR3. Between the trimmed V and J ends, which lost 7 bases and 7 bases, there was a span of 23 bases. Here the CDR3 reads CASIAYQGSSKNEQFF. Written as DNA, the CDR3 is TGTGCCAGCATTGCCTACCAGGGCTCTAGTAAGAATGAGCAGTTCTTC.

The chain is built from TRBV4-1 and TRBJ1-2; TRBD1 is a possible D gene (6 bases). Trimming cost V 4 bases and J 3 bases, with 15 bases left between them. Germline values: CDR1 MGHRA, CDR2 YSYEKL. There are 15 residues in the CDR3. CDR3 in amino acids: CASSPPGAEDYGYTF. CDR3 nucleotides: TGCGCCAGCAGCCCTCCAGGGGCGGAGGACTATGGCTACACCTTC.